Following are 5 T cell receptor beta chains from one sample sequenced in a study of OX40 agonist ivuxolimab in advanced cancers. The protocol was immunoSEQ multiplex PCR, while the TCRdb copy is restricted to in-frame clones and leaves out a portion. The table records fewer than 70,000 clones, around 84% of them present only once. Sequencing used CD4+ or CD8+ T cells sorted from blood, obtained in a trial of the OX40 agonist ivuxolimab. The receptors stem from an adult with an advanced solid tumor such as melanoma, head and neck, liver or kidney cancer.

The V and J genes are TRBV10-2 and TRBJ2-3; maybe TRBD1 (5 bases). The ends were cut back, 3 bases at V and 3 bases at J, with 16 bases in the middle. Germline V CDR1 and CDR2: WSHSY, SAAADI. The CDR3 covers 16 residues. In DNA, the CDR3 is TGCGCCAGCAGTGATCCTTTAGGGGTTAGGACAGATACGCAGTATTTT. It translates to CASSDPLGVRTDTQYF.

V is TRBV7-9 and J is TRBJ2-1, with TRBD2 matching 8 bases. Germline lookup yields CDR1 SEHNR and CDR2 FQNEAQ (reference sequence). V dropped 4 bases and J dropped 5; count of bases not matched to a gene: 4. This CDR3 is built from 14 residues. The CDR3 DNA reads as TGTGCCAGCAGCTCCACTAGCGGCCACAATGAGCAGTTCTTC. Translating gives CASSSTSGHNEQFF.

The CDR3 is CSAGGETQYF. The CDR3 region has the DNA TGCAGTGCGGGTGGTGAGACCCAGTACTTC. The chain couples TRBV20-1 to TRBJ2-5; D uncertain. Germline V gives CDR1 DFQATT, CDR2 SNEGSKA (reference sequence). With 6 bases removed from V and 5 bases from J, the gap between germline ends came to 7 bases. This CDR3 contains 10 residues.

The rearrangement joins TRBV7-9 to TRBJ2-3; D not resolved. The CDR3 length is 15 residues. The germline V gene encodes CDR1 SEHNR and CDR2 FQNEAQ (reference sequence). Trimming left V 5 bases short and J 2 bases short, with 14 bases between. Written as DNA, the CDR3 is TGTGCCAGCAGCCCACACCAGGACGACACAGATACGCAGTATTTT. This encodes CASSPHQDDTDTQYF.

This clone was recorded only once. V gene TRBV20-1 combines with J gene TRBJ1-2, with D unresolved. The CDR3 is made up of 11 amino acids. Germline V gives CDR1 DFQATT, CDR2 SNEGSKA (reference sequence). V was clipped by 6 bases and J by 8 bases, with 13 bases between them. CDR3 loop: CSALDSWGYTF. The CDR3 nucleotides are TGCAGTGCCCTAGATTCGTGGGGCTACACCTTC.